The present T cell receptor beta chain was sequenced within a study of cytomegalovirus exposure and HLA in healthy donors. Vbeta (60) and Jbeta (13) primers were used in the PCR. The table came from immunoSEQ multiplex PCR; TCRdb's copy has only in-frame clones and leaves some out. The top ten clones hold 2% to 3% of a sample with under 200,000 clones, about three quarters of them seen once. With respect to this clone: The antigen remains undetermined.

Study-wide results and caveats: Among TCR beta chains of equal frequency, HLA-associated ones were more clonally expanded in a later analysis. When analyzed later, the rates of TCR association showed variation by HLA locus, with DRB1 the most and HLA-C the fewest. It was reportedly the case that the classifier diagnosed cytomegalovirus status with high specificity and sensitivity.

The CDR3 extends over 14 amino acids. Trimming cost V 1 base and J 9 bases; bases outside gene matches: 3. The germline gives CDR1 SGHRS, CDR2 YFSETQ. Sequences were obtained from PBMCs. The receptor's source is a woman in her forties in good health and CMV-seropositive. The chain couples TRBV5-1 to TRBJ2-1, with 11 bases aligning to TRBD2. In nucleotides, the CDR3 is TGCGCCAGCAGCTTGACTAGCGGGAGCGGTGAGCAGTTCTTC. Amino acid sequence: CASSLTSGSGEQFF.